Below are 20 T cell receptor beta chains sequenced from a single sample in a study of control samples from healthy donors and cancer patients. Repertoires were generated with immunoSEQ multiplex PCR, while TCRdb's copy carries only in-frame clones and drops some. The repertoire consists of 90,000 to 150,000 clones, with approximately 90% occurring once and the leading ten covering 3.4%. The specimen was blood. The origin of the receptors is a man aged 35-49 years in good health.

The CDR3 region has the DNA TGTGCCAGCAGCTTATCCCGGGGGAGCGGTGAGCAGTTCTTC. The encoded protein is CASSLSRGSGEQFF. V usage is TRBV7-3 and J usage is TRBJ2-1, with D perhaps matching TRBD2 (6 bases). Per the germline V gene, CDR1 is SGHTA and CDR2 is FQGTGA. The V end lost 2 bases, the J end lost 9 bases, and 14 bases lay between the germline ends. The CDR3 consists of 14 residues.

The J gene is TRBJ1-1, the V gene TRBV30; 10 positions agree with TRBD1. This CDR3 contains 14 residues. CDR1 is GTSNPN and CDR2 is SVGIG in the germline V gene (reference sequence). After removal of 2 bases from V and 7 bases from J, the junction contained 7 bases not matched to a gene. CDR3 in DNA: TGTGCCTGGAGTAAGACAGGGGGCAAGGATGAAGCTTTCTTT. As protein: CAWSKTGGKDEAFF.

The chain combines TRBV7-9 with TRBJ1-2; D not resolved. The CDR3 spans 13 residues. CDR1 and CDR2 (germline): SEHNR, FQNEAQ (reference sequence). V lost 5 bases and J lost 7, with 14 bases in between. The CDR3 region is CASSPEDGLGYTF. The CDR3 nucleotides are TGTGCCAGCAGCCCTGAAGATGGGCTTGGCTACACCTTC.

The CDR3 protein is CASSYPGSYYGYTF. For the CDR3, the DNA is TGTGCCAGCAGTTACCCTGGATCCTACTATGGCTACACCTTC. This rearrangement joins TRBV27 to TRBJ1-2; D uncertain. This CDR3 contains 14 residues. Germline CDR1 reads MNHEY; CDR2 reads SMNVEV (reference sequence). V lost 4 bases and J 3 bases, leaving 12 bases between the germline ends.

J is TRBJ2-7 and V is TRBV9, with D maybe TRBD1 (5 bases). The V gene lost 4 bases and the J gene lost 1 base, with 12 bases spanning the gap. Germline CDR1 reads SGDLS; CDR2 reads YYNGEE. The CDR3 sequence is 14 residues long. The CDR3 reads CASSRTGGSYEQYF. The DNA for the CDR3 is TGTGCCAGCAGCAGAACAGGTGGGTCCTACGAGCAGTACTTC.

The chain carries TRBV18 and TRBJ2-2; D is perhaps TRBD1 (5 bases). The V and J ends lost 6 bases and 3 bases respectively, with 14 bases between them. The CDR3 length is 15 residues. From germline, CDR1 is KGHSH and CDR2 LQKENI. The CDR3 loop is CASSIMDIYTGELFF. For the CDR3, the DNA is TGTGCCAGCTCGATAATGGACATCTACACCGGGGAGCTGTTTTTT. Filled out from reference TRBV18 and TRBJ2-2, the complete variable domain reads NAGVMQNPRHLVRRRGQEARLRCSPMKGHSHVYWYRQLPEEGLKFMVYLQKENIIDESGMPKERFSAEFPKEGPSILRIQQVVRGDSAAYFCASSIMDIYTGELFFGEGSRLTVL.

This rearrangement joins TRBV30 to TRBJ2-5; 12 positions agree with TRBD1. The ends lost 2 bases at V and 2 bases at J; junction bases unmatched: 12. The CDR3 runs to 18 residues. CDR1 and CDR2 from the germline V gene are GTSNPN and SVGIG (reference sequence). CDR3 loop: CAWSPGQGALRLQETQYF. The CDR3 DNA reads TGTGCCTGGAGTCCGGGACAGGGGGCTCTTCGGCTTCAAGAGACCCAGTACTTC. Full variable domain (missing parts from reference TRBV30 and TRBJ2-5): SQTIHQWPATLVQPVGSPLSLECTVEGTSNPNLYWYRQAAGRGLQLLFYSVGIGQISSEVPQNLSASRPQDRQFILSSKKLLLSDSGFYLCAWSPGQGALRLQETQYFGPGTRLLVL.

The V and J genes are TRBV20-1 and TRBJ1-1; D remains unclear. Germline CDR1 is DFQATT and CDR2 is SNEGSKA (reference sequence). CDR3 length equals 11 residues. V was clipped by 3 bases and J by 6 bases, with 8 bases between them. The CDR3 DNA sequence: TGCAGTGCTAGGTTGATGGCTGAAGCTTTCTTT. This gives the protein CSARLMAEAFF.

The gene calls are TRBV5-6 and TRBJ1-3; TRBD1 agrees at 10 bases. With 2 bases clipped from V and 3 bases from J, the junction kept 2 bases outside the gene matches. Germline CDR1 and CDR2: SGHDT and YYEEEE. The CDR3 has 15 residues. The CDR3 loop is CASSLGTGDGNTIYF. CDR3 nucleotide sequence: TGTGCCAGCAGCTTAGGGACAGGGGATGGAAACACCATATATTTT.

This chain links TRBV7-2 with TRBJ2-7; D is possibly TRBD2 (6 bases). Germline loops: CDR1 SGHTA, CDR2 FQGNSA. Deletions cut 5 bases from V and 0 bases from J, with 14 bases between. There are 15 residues in the CDR3. The CDR3 reads CASSRGLLSSYEQYF. DNA of the CDR3: TGTGCCAGCAGCCGGGGACTCTTGAGCTCCTACGAGCAGTACTTC. Looking up the rest from reference TRBV7-2 and TRBJ2-7 gives the full variable domain: GAGVSQSPSNKVTEKGKDVELRCDPISGHTALYWYRQSLGQGLEFLIYFQGNSAPDKSGLPSDRFSAERTGGSVSTLTIQRTQQEDSAVYLCASSRGLLSSYEQYFGPGTRLTVT.

V is TRBV27 and J is TRBJ2-5, with 10 bases that match TRBD2. V lost 5 bases and J lost 5; bases outside the gene matches: 8. The germline CDR1 and CDR2 sequences are MNHEY and SMNVEV (reference sequence). This CDR3 is built from 15 residues. The CDR3 sequence is CASSPQLAGAETQYF. The CDR3 DNA is TGTGCCAGCAGTCCTCAGCTAGCGGGGGCCGAGACCCAGTACTTC.

In this sample, this clone turned up once. J is TRBJ2-7 and V is TRBV12-3 or TRBV12-4; D gene uncertain. This CDR3 contains 12 residues. The V end was cut by 3 bases, the J end by 5 bases, with 8 bases between. DNA for the CDR3: TGTGCCAGCAGTTTTTTCGGAAACGAGCAGTACTTC. It is translated as CASSFFGNEQYF.

The chain joins TRBV10-2 to TRBJ2-3; D remains ambiguous. The germline V gene encodes CDR1 WSHSY and CDR2 SAAADI. V was cut by 0 bases and J by 6 bases, with 13 bases left in between. This CDR3 comprises 15 residues. CDR3 sequence reads: CASSESSREGDTQYF. CDR3 DNA sequence: TGCGCCAGCAGTGAGTCGAGTAGGGAAGGGGATACGCAGTATTTT.

The J gene is TRBJ1-2, the V gene TRBV19, with D perhaps matching TRBD1 (6 bases). This CDR3 has 14 amino acids. The germline V gene has CDR1 LNHDA and CDR2 SQIVND (reference sequence). V was cut by 3 bases and J by 5 bases, with 13 bases left in between. The CDR3 nucleotides read TGTGCCAGTAGTATCGCCAGGGGTGGATATGGCTACACCTTC. This translates into CASSIARGGYGYTF.

The rearrangement links TRBV9 to TRBJ1-3; no firm D call. Germline CDR1 SGDLS, CDR2 YYNGEE. V was clipped by 3 bases and J by 8 bases, with 9 bases between them. The CDR3 extends over 12 amino acids. CDR3 protein: CASSGPRDTIYF. The CDR3 DNA sequence: TGTGCCAGCAGCGGACCTCGGGACACCATATATTTT.

The chain links TRBV28 to TRBJ1-2; D not certain. The germline V and J ends were trimmed by 4 bases and 4 bases, with 4 bases remaining between them. The germline V gene has CDR1 MDHEN and CDR2 SYDVKM. The length of the CDR3 is 11 residues. The CDR3 loop reads CASSSLYGYTF. CDR3 coding DNA: TGTGCCAGCAGTTCTCTCTATGGCTACACCTTC.

This clone was seen only a few times. The chain has TRBV5-1 and TRBJ2-1; TRBD2 matches at 8 bases. The length of the CDR3 is 17 residues. The V segment lost 2 bases and the J segment 2 bases; nucleotides outside the gene matches: 9. Germline V gene data show CDR1 as SGHRS and CDR2 as YFSETQ. CDR3 amino acids: CASSFSLGSGAYNEQFF. CDR3 bases: TGCGCCAGCAGCTTTAGCCTCGGTAGCGGGGCCTACAATGAGCAGTTCTTC. Full variable domain (remainder filled in from reference TRBV5-1 and TRBJ2-1): KAGVTQTPRYLIKTRGQQVTLSCSPISGHRSVSWYQQTPGQGLQFLFEYFSETQRNKGNFPGRFSGRQFSNSRSEMNVSTLELGDSALYLCASSFSLGSGAYNEQFFGPGTRLTVL.

CDR3 residues: CASTPFGGAGVDTQYF. Written as DNA, the CDR3 is TGTGCCAGCACCCCCTTCGGGGGGGCGGGGGTAGATACGCAGTATTTT. The V and J genes are TRBV6-6 and TRBJ2-3; 8 bases map to TRBD2. The ends lost 7 bases at V and 5 bases at J; junction bases unmatched: 14. The CDR3 runs to 16 residues. Germline loops: CDR1 MNHNY, CDR2 SVGAGI (reference sequence).

V usage is TRBV5-1 and J usage is TRBJ1-1; D is ambiguous. Germline assignment: CDR1 SGHRS and CDR2 YFSETQ. Trimming left V 5 bases short and J 0 bases short, with 14 bases between. The CDR3 is made up of 15 amino acids. CDR3 DNA sequence: TGCGCCAGCAGTTTTTACGGAGACCTGAACACTGAAGCTTTCTTT. This sequence encodes CASSFYGDLNTEAFF.

V usage is TRBV5-1 and J usage is TRBJ2-1, with no clear D. This CDR3 is built from 14 residues. The germline CDR1 and CDR2 sequences are SGHRS and YFSETQ. V was shortened by 2 bases and J by 2 bases, with 8 bases between the two germline ends. The CDR3 protein is CASSFQDTYNEQFF. CDR3 nucleotides: TGCGCCAGCAGCTTTCAAGACACCTACAATGAGCAGTTCTTC.